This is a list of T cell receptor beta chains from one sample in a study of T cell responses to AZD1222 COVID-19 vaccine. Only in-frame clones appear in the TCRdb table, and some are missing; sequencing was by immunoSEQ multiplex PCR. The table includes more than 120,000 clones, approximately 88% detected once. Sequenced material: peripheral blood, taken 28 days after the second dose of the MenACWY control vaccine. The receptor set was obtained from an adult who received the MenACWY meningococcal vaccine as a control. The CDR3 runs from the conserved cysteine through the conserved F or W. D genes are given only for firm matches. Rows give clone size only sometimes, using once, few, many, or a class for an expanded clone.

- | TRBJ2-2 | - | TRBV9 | CASRRGGQGDTGELFF | TGTGCCAGCCGCCGAGGAGGGCAGGGGGACACCGGGGAGCTGTTTTTT
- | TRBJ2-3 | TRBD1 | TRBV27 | CATSTGGRGTDTQYF | TGTGCCACCTCAACAGGGGGCAGGGGCACAGATACGCAGTATTTT
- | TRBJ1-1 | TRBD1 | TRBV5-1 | CASSFLTGGTEAFF | TGCGCCAGCAGCTTCCTTACAGGGGGCACTGAAGCTTTCTTT
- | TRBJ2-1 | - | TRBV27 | CANNGTGPRFYNEQFF | TGTGCCAACAACGGGACTGGGCCCCGATTCTACAATGAGCAGTTCTTC
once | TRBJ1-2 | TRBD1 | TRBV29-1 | CSVHGQGNYGYTF | TGCAGCGTCCACGGACAGGGGAACTATGGCTACACCTTC
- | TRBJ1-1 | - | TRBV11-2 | CASSLTLTVNTEAFF | TGTGCCAGCAGCCTAACCTTAACAGTGAACACTGAAGCTTTCTTT
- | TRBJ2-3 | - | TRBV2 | CASSAPQVGDTQYF | TGTGCCAGCAGTGCCCCACAGGTCGGAGATACGCAGTATTTT
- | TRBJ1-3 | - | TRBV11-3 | CASSNAVGNTIYF | TGTGCCAGCAGCAATGCGGTGGGAAACACCATATATTTT
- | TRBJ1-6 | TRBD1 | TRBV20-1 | CSASPRGAASPLHF | TGCAGTGCTAGTCCCAGGGGGGCGGCGTCACCCCTCCACTTT
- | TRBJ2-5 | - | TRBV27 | CASSQGGETQYF | TGTGCCAGCAGTCAGGGGGGGGAGACCCAGTACTTC
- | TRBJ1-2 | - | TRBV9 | CASSPILSNYGYTF | TGTGCCAGCAGCCCAATACTATCTAACTATGGCTACACCTTC
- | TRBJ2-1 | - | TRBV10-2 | CASGFSNEQFF | TGCGCCAGCGGGTTCTCCAATGAGCAGTTCTTC
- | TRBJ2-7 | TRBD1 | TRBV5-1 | CASSLLGTGTSLEQYF | TGCGCCAGCAGCTTACTCGGGACAGGGACATCGTTGGAGCAGTACTTC
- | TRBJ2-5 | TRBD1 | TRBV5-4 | CASSPRTGGSQETQYF | TGTGCCAGCAGCCCCAGGACAGGGGGGTCGCAAGAGACCCAGTACTTC
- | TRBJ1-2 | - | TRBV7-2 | CASRIAAPGQGGYTF | TGTGCCAGCAGAATCGCCGCGCCAGGGCAGGGTGGCTACACCTTC
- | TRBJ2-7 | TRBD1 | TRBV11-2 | CASSGQGYEQYF | TGTGCCAGCAGCGGACAGGGCTACGAGCAGTACTTC
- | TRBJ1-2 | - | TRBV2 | CASSSATENYGYTF | TGTGCCAGCAGTTCCGCGACGGAGAACTATGGCTACACCTTC
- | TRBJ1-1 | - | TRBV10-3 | CAISEDGLAEAFF | TGTGCCATCAGTGAGGACGGCCTGGCTGAAGCTTTCTTT
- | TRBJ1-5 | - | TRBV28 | CASSLLNQPQHF | TGTGCCAGCAGTCTCCTTAATCAGCCCCAGCATTTT
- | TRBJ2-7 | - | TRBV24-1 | CATTSDRSYEQYF | TGTGCCACCACTTCCGACAGATCCTACGAGCAGTACTTC
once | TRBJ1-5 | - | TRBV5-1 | CASSLSGVNQPQHF | TGCGCCAGCAGCTTGTCAGGGGTCAATCAGCCCCAGCATTTT
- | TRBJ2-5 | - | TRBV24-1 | CATSDLTGRGETQYF | TGTGCCACCAGTGATTTGACAGGGCGTGGAGAGACCCAGTACTTC
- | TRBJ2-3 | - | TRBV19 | CASSGGLTDTQYF | TGTGCCAGTAGTGGGGGACTCACAGATACGCAGTATTTT
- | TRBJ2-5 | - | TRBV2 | CASTEEQRETQYF | TGTGCCAGCACCGAAGAGCAGCGAGAGACCCAGTACTTC
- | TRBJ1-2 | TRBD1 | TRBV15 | CATSRDGGQGGYGYTF | TGTGCCACCAGCAGAGATGGGGGACAGGGAGGTTATGGCTACACCTTC
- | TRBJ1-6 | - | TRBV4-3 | CASSQDLRGDSPLHF | TGCGCCAGCAGCCAAGATCTACGGGGAGATTCACCCCTCCACTTT
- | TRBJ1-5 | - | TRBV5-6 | CASSQTGPEVDQPQHF | TGTGCCAGCAGCCAAACAGGGCCAGAGGTGGATCAGCCCCAGCATTTT
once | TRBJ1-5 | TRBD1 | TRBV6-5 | CASSSQTGGIQPQHF | TGTGCCAGCAGTTCCCAAACAGGGGGCATTCAGCCCCAGCATTTT
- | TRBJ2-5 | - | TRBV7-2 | CASTPSVEGETQYF | TGTGCCAGCACCCCGAGCGTGGAGGGCGAGACCCAGTACTTC
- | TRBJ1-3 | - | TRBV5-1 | CASSLAGARFGNTIYF | TGCGCCAGCAGCTTGGCGGGGGCTCGATTCGGAAACACCATATATTTT
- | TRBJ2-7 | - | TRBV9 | CASAPSGHNSYEQYF | TGTGCCAGCGCCCCTTCGGGACACAACTCCTACGAGCAGTACTTC
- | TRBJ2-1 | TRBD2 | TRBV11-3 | CASSWTGTSNEQFF | TGTGCCAGCAGCTGGACCGGGACTAGCAATGAGCAGTTCTTC
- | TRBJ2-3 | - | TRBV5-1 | CASSENTDTQYF | TGCGCCAGCAGCGAGAACACAGATACGCAGTATTTT
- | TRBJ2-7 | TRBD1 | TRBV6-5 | CASSYLPGQAYEQYF | TGTGCCAGCAGTTACTTACCGGGACAGGCCTACGAGCAGTACTTC
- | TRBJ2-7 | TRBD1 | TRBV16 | CASSRDRGKDHEQYF | TGTGCCAGCAGCCGGGACAGGGGAAAGGACCACGAGCAGTACTTC
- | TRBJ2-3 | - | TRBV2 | CASSENVFKYF | TGTGCCAGCAGTGAAAACGTCTTTAAGTATTTT
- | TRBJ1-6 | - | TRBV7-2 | CASSLGNQDNSPLHF | TGTGCCAGCAGCTTAGGTAACCAGGATAATTCACCCCTCCACTTT
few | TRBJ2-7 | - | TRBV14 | CASSPTYEQYF | TGTGCCAGCAGCCCGACCTACGAGCAGTACTTC
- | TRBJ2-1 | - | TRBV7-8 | CASRLHEAAYNEQFF | TGTGCCAGCAGGCTTCATGAAGCAGCTTACAATGAGCAGTTCTTC
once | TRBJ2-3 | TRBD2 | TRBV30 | CAWSGTSGGTDTQYF | TGTGCCTGGAGTGGGACTAGCGGGGGCACAGATACGCAGTATTTT
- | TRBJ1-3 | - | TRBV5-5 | CASSSTGTPSGNTIYF | TGTGCCAGCAGTAGTACCGGGACACCTTCTGGAAACACCATATATTTT
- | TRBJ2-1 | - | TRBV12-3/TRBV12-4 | CASSRDNEQFF | TGTGCCAGCAGCCGAGACAATGAGCAGTTCTTC
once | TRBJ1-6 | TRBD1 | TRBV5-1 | CASSLKTGINSPLHF | TGCGCCAGCAGCTTAAAGACAGGGATAAATTCACCCCTCCACTTT
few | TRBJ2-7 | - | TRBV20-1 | CSASRYEQYF | TGCAGTGCGAGCAGATACGAGCAGTACTTC
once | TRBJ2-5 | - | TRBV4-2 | CASSQGGSYQETQYF | TGTGCCAGCAGCCAAGGGGGGTCGTACCAAGAGACCCAGTACTTC
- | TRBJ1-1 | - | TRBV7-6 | CASSLARQTNTEAFF | TGTGCCAGCAGCTTAGCGAGACAGACTAACACTGAAGCTTTCTTT
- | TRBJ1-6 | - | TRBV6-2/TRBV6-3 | CASSSLGSASPLHF | TGTGCCAGCAGTTCATTGGGGTCGGCCTCACCCCTCCACTTT
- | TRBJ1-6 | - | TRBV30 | CAYRGLGRPLHF | TGTGCCTACAGAGGACTCGGGCGTCCCCTCCACTTT
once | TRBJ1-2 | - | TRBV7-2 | CASSSWGLGYGYTF | TGTGCCAGCAGCTCGTGGGGGCTCGGCTATGGCTACACCTTC
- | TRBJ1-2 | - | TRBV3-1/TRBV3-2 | CASSQDFYGYTF | TGTGCCAGCAGCCAAGATTTCTATGGCTACACCTTC
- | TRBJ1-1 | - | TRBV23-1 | CASSQSKTPGGTEAFF | TGCGCCAGCAGTCAATCGAAAACGCCAGGAGGTACTGAAGCTTTCTTT
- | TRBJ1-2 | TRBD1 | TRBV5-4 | CASSWDSGGYTF | TGTGCCAGCAGCTGGGACAGTGGTGGCTACACCTTC
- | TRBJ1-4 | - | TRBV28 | CASSLGTASFEKLFF | TGTGCCAGCAGCTTGGGGACCGCGAGCTTTGAAAAACTGTTTTTT
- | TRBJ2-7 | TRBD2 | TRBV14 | CASSYGLAYYEQYF | TGTGCCAGCAGCTATGGACTAGCATATTACGAGCAGTACTTC
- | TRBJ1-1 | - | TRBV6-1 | CASSDRWVRLNTEAFF | TGTGCCAGCAGTGATAGATGGGTCAGACTGAACACTGAAGCTTTCTTT
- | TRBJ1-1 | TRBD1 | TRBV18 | CASSGNRDRSNTEAFF | TGTGCCAGCTCGGGCAACCGGGACAGGTCGAACACTGAAGCTTTCTTT
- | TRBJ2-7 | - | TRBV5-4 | CASSGDTTYEQYF | TGTGCCAGCAGCGGGGACACAACCTACGAGCAGTACTTC
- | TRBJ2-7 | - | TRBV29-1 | CSVEDQSAGDEQYF | TGCAGCGTTGAAGATCAGTCCGCTGGGGACGAGCAGTACTTC